Listed below are T cell receptor beta chains from one sample, sequenced in a study of blood T cell repertoires in COVID-19. Measured with immunoSEQ multiplex PCR; TCRdb has only the in-frame clones, and not every one. The sample yields some 230,000 clones, more than 80% seen once. Specimen: peripheral blood. The receptors come from a man aged 25 to 45 who had recovered from COVID-19. Both conserved end residues are part of each CDR3. Fields, in order: D gene, J gene, clone size, V gene, CDR3 DNA, CDR3 protein. A D gene is named only where the DNA matches it firmly. The size of a clone is reported for some rows only, either as once, few or many, or as a class for expanded clones.

D gene: TRBD2
J gene: TRBJ2-4
clone size: NA
V gene: TRBV27
CDR3 DNA: TGTGCCACCGGAGCGGGGGGAGCGGGGGACATTCAGTACTTC
CDR3 protein: CATGAGGAGDIQYF

D gene: TRBD1
J gene: TRBJ1-1
clone size: NA
V gene: TRBV12-5
CDR3 DNA: TGTGCTAGTGGTTTGGTCGGACAGGCTGGGGAAGCTTTCTTT
CDR3 protein: CASGLVGQAGEAFF

D gene: NA
J gene: TRBJ2-6
clone size: NA
V gene: TRBV7-2
CDR3 DNA: TGTGCCAGCAGCCCTTGGAGCTCTGGGGCCAACGTCCTGACTTTC
CDR3 protein: CASSPWSSGANVLTF

D gene: NA
J gene: TRBJ1-2
clone size: NA
V gene: TRBV7-8
CDR3 DNA: TGTGCCAGCAGCTTAGCTGGGGCTGGCTACACCTTC
CDR3 protein: CASSLAGAGYTF

D gene: TRBD2
J gene: TRBJ2-7
clone size: NA
V gene: TRBV6-5
CDR3 DNA: TGTGCCAGCAGTTCCCTGACTAGCGGGGTCTACGAGCAGTACTTC
CDR3 protein: CASSSLTSGVYEQYF

D gene: TRBD1
J gene: TRBJ2-7
clone size: NA
V gene: TRBV6-6
CDR3 DNA: TGTGCCAGCAGTCAACACAGCGGACAGGAGTACTTC
CDR3 protein: CASSQHSGQEYF

D gene: TRBD2
J gene: TRBJ2-6
clone size: NA
V gene: TRBV27
CDR3 DNA: TGTGCCAGCAGTCTCCGACAGCGGGGGTGGTTTGGTGGGGCCAACGTCCTGACTTTC
CDR3 protein: CASSLRQRGWFGGANVLTF

D gene: TRBD1
J gene: TRBJ1-2
clone size: NA
V gene: TRBV27
CDR3 DNA: TGTGCCAGCAGTTTAGACAGGGGGTATGGCTACACCTTC
CDR3 protein: CASSLDRGYGYTF

D gene: TRBD1
J gene: TRBJ2-7
clone size: NA
V gene: TRBV11-3
CDR3 DNA: TGTGCCAGCAGCCTTTTGGCGGGACAGGCCTTTTTC
CDR3 protein: CASSLLAGQAFF

D gene: NA
J gene: TRBJ1-5
clone size: NA
V gene: TRBV5-1
CDR3 DNA: TGCGCCAGCAGCTTGGCAGGGTTGGATCAGCCCCAGCATTTT
CDR3 protein: CASSLAGLDQPQHF

D gene: NA
J gene: TRBJ2-1
clone size: NA
V gene: TRBV6-5
CDR3 DNA: TGTGCCAGCTCAGGAGGCAATGAGCAGTTCTTC
CDR3 protein: CASSGGNEQFF

D gene: NA
J gene: TRBJ1-1
clone size: few
V gene: TRBV29-1
CDR3 DNA: TGCAGCGTTTCTGAGGCCATGAACACTGAAGCTTTCTTT
CDR3 protein: CSVSEAMNTEAFF

D gene: TRBD1
J gene: TRBJ2-1
clone size: NA
V gene: TRBV27
CDR3 DNA: TGTGCCAGCAGTTTGGACAGGGGGCTTTGGAATGAGCAGTTCTTC
CDR3 protein: CASSLDRGLWNEQFF

D gene: NA
J gene: TRBJ1-6
clone size: NA
V gene: TRBV6-4
CDR3 DNA: TGTGCCAGCAGTGCGACAGCTAATTCACCCCTCCACTTT
CDR3 protein: CASSATANSPLHF

D gene: NA
J gene: TRBJ1-1
clone size: NA
V gene: TRBV5-8
CDR3 DNA: TGTGCCAGCAGCTTGGCCGGGTACTCGGGGGTCACTGAAGCTTTCTTT
CDR3 protein: CASSLAGYSGVTEAFF

D gene: TRBD1
J gene: TRBJ1-6
clone size: NA
V gene: TRBV19
CDR3 DNA: TGTGCCAGCGCCGGACAGGGGCAAAATTCACCCCTCCACTTT
CDR3 protein: CASAGQGQNSPLHF

D gene: NA
J gene: TRBJ1-5
clone size: NA
V gene: TRBV15
CDR3 DNA: TGTGCCACCAGCAGAGAGGGTAGGAAGGGAGGGGGCAATCAGCCCCAGCATTTT
CDR3 protein: CATSREGRKGGGNQPQHF

D gene: NA
J gene: TRBJ1-5
clone size: NA
V gene: TRBV2
CDR3 DNA: TGTGCCAGCACCAGAGAAGGGGGAAGCAATCAGCCCCAGCATTTT
CDR3 protein: CASTREGGSNQPQHF

D gene: TRBD2
J gene: TRBJ2-1
clone size: few
V gene: TRBV6-4
CDR3 DNA: TGTGCCAGCAGTTCAGGACTAGCGGGGGTCTCCTACAATGAGCAGTTCTTC
CDR3 protein: CASSSGLAGVSYNEQFF

D gene: TRBD1
J gene: TRBJ1-2
clone size: few
V gene: TRBV30
CDR3 DNA: TGTGCCTGGACCCTTCTGGCAGGGGGCTTCTATGGCTACACCTTC
CDR3 protein: CAWTLLAGGFYGYTF

D gene: NA
J gene: TRBJ1-6
clone size: NA
V gene: TRBV28
CDR3 DNA: TGTGCCAGCAGTTTATCTCCGACAGGCGGATATAATTCACCCCTCCACTTT
CDR3 protein: CASSLSPTGGYNSPLHF

D gene: TRBD1
J gene: TRBJ1-2
clone size: once
V gene: TRBV5-1
CDR3 DNA: TGCGCCAGCAGCCCGCGGGACAGGGGGGACTATGGCTACACCTTC
CDR3 protein: CASSPRDRGDYGYTF

D gene: NA
J gene: TRBJ2-3
clone size: NA
V gene: TRBV5-1
CDR3 DNA: TGCGCCAGCAGCTCCGGACTTCTGCTGACAGATACGCAGTATTTT
CDR3 protein: CASSSGLLLTDTQYF

D gene: NA
J gene: TRBJ1-1
clone size: NA
V gene: TRBV20-1
CDR3 DNA: TGCAGTGCTAGCCCAGTTGCTGAAGCTTTCTTT
CDR3 protein: CSASPVAEAFF

D gene: TRBD1
J gene: TRBJ1-1
clone size: NA
V gene: TRBV10-2
CDR3 DNA: TGCGCCAGCAGTGAGTCATCCAGACAGGGGGTGGATACTGAAGCTTTCTTT
CDR3 protein: CASSESSRQGVDTEAFF

D gene: NA
J gene: TRBJ1-1
clone size: NA
V gene: TRBV28
CDR3 DNA: TGTGCCGTCCAGGGGCGAAGGACTGAAGCTTTCTTT
CDR3 protein: CAVQGRRTEAFF